These 19 T cell receptor beta chains came from one sample sequenced in a study of shared clonotypes between healthy human individuals. Generated by immunoSEQ multiplex PCR, the TCRdb table keeps only in-frame clones and is missing some. The sample carries some 660,000 clones, 73% recorded once. Sequenced input: memory CD4+ T cells sorted from blood. The subset: CD45RA-negative fraction. These receptors originate from a woman under 40 in good health.

This clone was seen a few times. The rearrangement links TRBV6-6 to TRBJ2-4; tentative D call: TRBD2 (5 bases). From germline, CDR1 is MNHNY and CDR2 SVGAGI (reference sequence). Trimming stripped 4 bases from V and 1 base from J, with 11 bases between. This CDR3 is 15 amino acids long. The CDR3 loop is CASSFSLAAKNIQYF. CDR3 nucleotides: TGTGCCAGCAGTTTCTCGCTAGCCGCCAAAAACATTCAGTACTTC.

The V call is TRBV12-5, the J call TRBJ2-2; 9 bases align to TRBD2. The CDR3 runs to 18 residues. Germline assignment: CDR1 LGHNT and CDR2 FRNRAP. Trimming removed 0 bases from V and 5 bases from J; junction bases left unmatched: 10. CDR3 residues: CASGLVRGGRGRTGELFF. As DNA, the CDR3 is TGTGCTAGTGGTTTGGTACGGGGCGGGAGGGGTCGGACCGGGGAGCTGTTTTTT.

The rearrangement joins TRBV2 to TRBJ2-3, with D uncertain. The CDR3 extends over 13 amino acids. CDR1 is SNHLY and CDR2 is FYNNEI in the germline V gene. V was shortened by 5 bases and J by 2 bases, with 8 bases between the two germline ends. The CDR3 region has the DNA TGTGCCAGCAGTAACGACTTCACAGATACGCAGTATTTT. This gives the protein CASSNDFTDTQYF.

This clone was counted between two and nine times. The chain has TRBV29-1 and TRBJ2-2; 9 nucleotides agree with TRBD2. CDR3 size: 15 residues. Germline-derived CDR1 and CDR2 are SQVTM and ANQGSEA. The V gene end was trimmed by 7 bases and the J gene end by 4 bases; junction bases not matched to a gene: 10. The CDR3 nucleotides are TGCAGCGCGAAAGCGGTAGCGGGAGTCACCGGGGAGCTGTTTTTT. Protein: CSAKAVAGVTGELFF.

The rearrangement joins TRBV6-5 to TRBJ2-7; 9 bases are a match to TRBD1. Germline CDR1 MNHEY, CDR2 SVGAGI. With V trimmed by 6 bases and J by 6 bases, 12 bases remained unmatched. This CDR3 has 15 residues. CDR3 loop: CASSPSRDREAEQYF. CDR3 DNA sequence: TGTGCCAGCAGCCCTAGCCGGGACAGGGAGGCCGAGCAGTACTTC.

The DNA of the CDR3 is TGCGCCAGCAGCTCCACGGACGGCTATGGCTACACCTTC. Residues: CASSSTDGYGYTF. The chain carries TRBV5-1 and TRBJ1-2; D is unclear. Germline values: CDR1 SGHRS, CDR2 YFSETQ. The CDR3 contains 13 residues. V was cut by 3 bases and J by 4 bases, with 10 bases left in between.

This clone has just a few counts. This chain links TRBV11-2 with TRBJ2-5; no clear D gene. Germline V lookup: CDR1 SGHAT, CDR2 FQNNGV. The V and J ends lost 5 bases and 5 bases respectively, with 12 bases between them. This CDR3 is built from 13 residues. The DNA of the CDR3 is TGTGCCAGCAGCCAGCCCGGGCGGGAGACCCAGTACTTC. It translates to CASSQPGRETQYF.

A note on this clone: This could be a read error, since a much larger clone is one nucleotide away. This chain links TRBV11-2 with TRBJ1-1, with 8 bases aligning to TRBD1. Germline trimming cut 5 bases from V and 3 bases from J; bases unmatched to any gene: 2. The germline CDR1 and CDR2 sequences are SGHAT and FQNNGV. The CDR3 is made up of 13 amino acids. CDR3 in DNA: TGTGCCAGCAGCCAACAGGGGGACACTGAAGCTTTCTTT. Translated: CASSQQGDTEAFF.

This clone has a count of ten or more. V is TRBV29-1 and J is TRBJ2-7; D tentatively fits TRBD1 or TRBD2 (5 bases each). Trimming stripped 6 bases from V and 6 bases from J, with 15 bases between. There are 12 residues in the CDR3. The germline V gene encodes CDR1 SQVTM and CDR2 ANQGSEA. The CDR3 here is CSVGTLYSEQYF. The CDR3 DNA is TGCAGCGTGGGGACCCTCTACAGCGAGCAGTACTTC.

This sequence joins TRBV2 and TRBJ1-1; D perhaps matches TRBD1 (6 bases). The CDR3 consists of 14 residues. Trimming left V 8 bases short and J 4 bases short, with 17 bases between. CDR1 and CDR2 (germline): SNHLY, FYNNEI. The CDR3 region has the DNA TGTGCCAGCGGCAAGGGGGGATCGAGCACTGAAGCTTTCTTT. Its protein product is CASGKGGSSTEAFF.

This clone was seen more than once but under ten times. The chain uses TRBV30 and TRBJ1-1, with a tentative D call TRBD1 (6 bases). Germline V gene sequence: CDR1 GTSNPN, CDR2 SVGIG (reference sequence). V lost 0 bases to trimming and J lost 6 bases, with 14 bases between them. The CDR3 length is 14 residues. CDR3 sequence (DNA): TGTGCCTGGAGTGTAGTCTTCAGGGGCTCTGAAGCTTTCTTT. Protein: CAWSVVFRGSEAFF. Together with reference TRBV30 and TRBJ1-1, the CDR3 gives the full variable domain: SQTIHQWPATLVQPVGSPLSLECTVEGTSNPNLYWYRQAAGRGLQLLFYSVGIGQISSEVPQNLSASRPQDRQFILSSKKLLLSDSGFYLCAWSVVFRGSEAFFGQGTRLTVV.

The rearrangement uses TRBV4-1 and TRBJ2-2; D could derive from TRBD1 or TRBD2 (6 bases each). CDR1 is MGHRA, CDR2 YSYEKL, per germline. The V and J ends lost 4 bases and 7 bases respectively, with 16 bases between them. CDR3 length: 15 residues. The CDR3 bases are TGCGCCAGCAGCCGCGGTCTGAGGGGGGTCGGGGAGCTGTTTTTT. This sequence encodes CASSRGLRGVGELFF.

The sample holds many counts of this clone. This sequence joins TRBV5-8 and TRBJ2-3; 10 bases are shared with TRBD2. With V trimmed by 0 bases and J by 0 bases, 7 bases remained unmatched. CDR3 length equals 18 residues. Germline V gene sequence: CDR1 SGHTS, CDR2 YDEGEE. The CDR3 reads CASSLVFGLADSTDTQYF. DNA for the CDR3: TGTGCCAGCAGCTTGGTCTTCGGACTAGCGGACAGCACAGATACGCAGTATTTT.

The chain combines TRBV6-5 with TRBJ1-2; the D gene is possibly TRBD1 (6 bases). V dropped 6 bases and J dropped 7 bases, with 18 bases sitting between them. CDR1 and CDR2 from the germline V gene are MNHEY and SVGAGI. The CDR3 is made up of 14 amino acids. CDR3 amino acids: CASSPPGGAFGYTF. The CDR3 bases are TGTGCCAGCAGCCCTCCGGGGGGGGCTTTTGGCTACACCTTC.

The J gene is TRBJ2-5, the V gene TRBV6-5; no clear D gene. V was cut by 4 bases and J by 0 bases, with 9 bases left in between. Germline CDR1 is MNHEY and CDR2 is SVGAGI. This CDR3 comprises 14 residues. This CDR3 reads CASSSGRDQETQYF. The CDR3, as DNA: TGTGCCAGCAGTTCCGGGCGAGACCAAGAGACCCAGTACTTC.

The chain uses TRBV2 and TRBJ2-2, with D maybe TRBD1 (6 bases). The germline V gene has CDR1 SNHLY and CDR2 FYNNEI. V shed 2 bases and J shed 3 bases, with 7 bases lying between them. CDR3 length: 14 residues. The CDR3 nucleotides are TGTGCCAGCAGTGAACAGGGGTACACCGGGGAGCTGTTTTTT. Its translation is CASSEQGYTGELFF.

Concerning this clone itself: A junction boundary mismatches the germline segment, possibly from a read error. The chain recombines TRBV28 with TRBJ1-4, with TRBD1 identical over 7 bases. Per germline, CDR1 MDHEN and CDR2 SYDVKM. This CDR3 comprises 11 residues. CDR3 in amino acids: CASREDRTYEF. CDR3 DNA sequence: TGTGCCAGCAGAGAGGACAGGACGTACGAATTT. Filled out from reference TRBV28 and TRBJ1-4, the complete variable domain reads DVKVTQSSRYLVKRTGEKVFLECVQDMDHENMFWYRQDPGLGLRLIYFSYDVKMKEKGDIPEGYSVSREKKERFSLILESASTNQTSMYLCASREDRTYEFGSGTQLSVL.

The rearrangement joins TRBV7-9 to TRBJ1-2; the D gene is possibly TRBD1 (5 bases). The CDR3 extends over 13 amino acids. V was pared by 5 bases and J by 8 bases, with 15 bases between. The germline gives CDR1 SEHNR, CDR2 FQNEAQ (reference sequence). The CDR3 nucleotides are TGTGCCAGCAGCGGGGCTCGGAGTGTGGGCTACACCTTC. It codes for CASSGARSVGYTF.

The chain recombines TRBV4-1 with TRBJ2-5; possible D gene TRBD1, 6 bases. CDR1 and CDR2 from the germline V gene are MGHRA and YSYEKL. V shed 2 bases and J shed 5 bases, with 18 bases lying between them. The CDR3 spans 16 residues. The CDR3 bases are TGCGCCAGCAGCCAACTAGTAACAACAGGGCTCGAGACCCAGTACTTC. Its protein product is CASSQLVTTGLETQYF.